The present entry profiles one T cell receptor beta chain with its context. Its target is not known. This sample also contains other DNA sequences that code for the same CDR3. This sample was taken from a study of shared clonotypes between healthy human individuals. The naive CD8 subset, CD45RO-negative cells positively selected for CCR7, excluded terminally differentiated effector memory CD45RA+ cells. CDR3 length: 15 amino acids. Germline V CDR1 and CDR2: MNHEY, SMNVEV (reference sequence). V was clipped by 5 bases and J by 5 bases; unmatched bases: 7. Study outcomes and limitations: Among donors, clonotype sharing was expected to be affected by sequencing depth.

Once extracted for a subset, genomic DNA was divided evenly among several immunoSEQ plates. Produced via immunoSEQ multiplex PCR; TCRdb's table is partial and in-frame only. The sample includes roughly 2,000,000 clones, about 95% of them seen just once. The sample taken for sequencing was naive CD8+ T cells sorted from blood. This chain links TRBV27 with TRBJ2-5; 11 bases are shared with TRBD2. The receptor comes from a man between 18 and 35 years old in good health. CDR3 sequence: CASSLSGGAGETQYF. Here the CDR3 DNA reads TGTGCCAGCAGTCTTAGCGGGGGGGCCGGGGAGACCCAGTACTTC.